This record looks at one T cell receptor (beta chain) sequence and its context. The antigen is undetermined. This CDR3 has 15 amino acids. The V and J ends lost 0 bases and 5 bases, in that order; junction bases with no gene match: 6. The V gene's germline CDR1 is SGDLS and CDR2 YYNGEE. Donors were drawn from the approximately 110-subject validation cohort, separate from the approximately 670-subject first cohort. Repertoires were generated with immunoSEQ multiplex PCR, while TCRdb's copy carries only in-frame clones and drops some. The data contain about 110,000 clones, roughly 90% of them seen just once; the ten biggest clones take up about 2.1%. The sample is drawn from a study of cytomegalovirus exposure and HLA in healthy donors. Broader study findings: Cytomegalovirus-associated status was assigned to some 180 TCR beta chains. Subsequent analysis revealed that first-cohort TCR clusters tended to co-occur in the 130 or so validation repertoires. For most TCR sequences rarity was the rule, although some public TCRs occurred in many donors.

This clonotype was sampled from a woman aged 18-29 years in good health and CMV-seronegative. Sequencing was performed on PBMCs. The rearrangement uses TRBV9 and TRBJ2-3, with 7 bases matching TRBD1. CDR3 region: CASSVVRGRGDTQYF. The CDR3 coding sequence is TGTGCCAGCAGCGTAGTTAGGGGGCGCGGAGATACGCAGTATTTT.